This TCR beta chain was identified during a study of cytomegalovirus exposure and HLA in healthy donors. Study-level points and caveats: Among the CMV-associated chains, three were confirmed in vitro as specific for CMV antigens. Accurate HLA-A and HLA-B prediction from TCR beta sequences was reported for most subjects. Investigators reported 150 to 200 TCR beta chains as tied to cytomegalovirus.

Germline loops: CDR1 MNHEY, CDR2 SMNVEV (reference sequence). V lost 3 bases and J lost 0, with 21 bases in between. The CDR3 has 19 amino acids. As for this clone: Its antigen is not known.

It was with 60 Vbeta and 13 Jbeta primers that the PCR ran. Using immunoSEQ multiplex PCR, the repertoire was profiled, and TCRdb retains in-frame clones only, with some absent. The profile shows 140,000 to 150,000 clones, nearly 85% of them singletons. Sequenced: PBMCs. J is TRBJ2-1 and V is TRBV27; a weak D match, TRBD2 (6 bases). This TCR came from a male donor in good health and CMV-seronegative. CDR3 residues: CASSLTGVGPLSSYNEQFF. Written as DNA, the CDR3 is TGTGCCAGCAGTTTGACGGGAGTCGGCCCCCTCAGCTCCTACAATGAGCAGTTCTTC.